This TCR beta chain was profiled in a study of lymphopenia after photon versus proton radiotherapy. Study results and caveats: Only patients who died were analyzed for survival; proton advantage is unproven. Proton therapy kept repertoires fairly stable, unlike photons, which gained effector/memory cells. Post-nadir TCR diversity decline inversely tracked overall survival among those who died.

Turning to this clone: Its antigen is unidentified.

The repertoire was sequenced with immunoSEQ multiplex PCR; TCRdb's copy has only in-frame clones and lacks some. The sample consists of 75,000 or so clones, about 83% of them appearing once. CDR3 length: 15 amino acids. Losses at the gene ends were 4 bases for V and 2 bases for J; bases not matched to a gene: 6. Per the germline V gene, CDR1 is SGHNT and CDR2 is YYREEE (reference sequence). The clonotype was recovered from a man aged 60 to 69 with pancreatic cancer. Material: peripheral blood, obtained from a patient treated with proton-based radiotherapy. The V gene is TRBV5-4, the J gene TRBJ2-1; the match to TRBD2 covers 7 bases. CDR3 loop: CASSTGLGAYNEQFF. Here the CDR3 DNA reads TGTGCCAGCAGCACCGGACTAGGGGCCTACAATGAGCAGTTCTTC.